The 8 T cell receptor beta chains below all came from one sample that was sequenced in a study of shared clonotypes between healthy human individuals. Sequenced by immunoSEQ multiplex PCR; TCRdb stores in-frame clones only, minus some. The data contain about 510,000 clones, over 60% of them seen just once; the ten biggest clones take up about an eighth. Sequencing input: PBMCs. All receptors derive from a woman between 40 and 55 years old in good health. Some clones in this sample may be carry-over from other donors' samples.

V usage is TRBV28 and J usage is TRBJ1-2; D gene ambiguous. Germline V gene sequence: CDR1 MDHEN, CDR2 SYDVKM. Trimming cost V 5 bases and J 8 bases, with 15 bases left between them. CDR3 length: 13 amino acids. CDR3 sequence: CASSLTRAGGYTF. CDR3 nucleotides: TGTGCCAGCAGTCTGACTAGGGCAGGAGGCTACACCTTC.

This rearrangement joins TRBV5-1 to TRBJ1-1; 7 bases map to TRBD1. CDR1 SGHRS and CDR2 YFSETQ come from the germline V gene. The CDR3 extends over 15 amino acids. J was trimmed by 1 base and V by 4 bases; bases with no gene match: 7. The CDR3 DNA follows: TGCGCCAGCAGCACAGGGGACAGAGCGAACACTGAAGCTTTCTTT. Its translation is CASSTGDRANTEAFF.

V and J are TRBV28 and TRBJ1-5; D gene unclear. The CDR3 loop spans 12 amino acids. V was clipped by 2 bases and J by 6 bases, with 5 bases between them. Germline V gene sequence: CDR1 MDHEN, CDR2 SYDVKM. The DNA for the CDR3 is TGTGCCAGCAGTTTAGTATTTCAGCCCCAGCATTTT. Amino acid sequence: CASSLVFQPQHF.

This chain joins TRBV19 and TRBJ2-5; 7 nucleotides align to TRBD1. Per germline, CDR1 LNHDA and CDR2 SQIVND (reference sequence). V was pared by 4 bases and J by 1 base, with 12 bases of the junction left unmatched. CDR3 length: 17 residues. The CDR3 bases are TGTGCCAGTAGTAAGGCAGGGGGTATCCCCCTCCAAGAGACCCAGTACTTC. The encoded protein is CASSKAGGIPLQETQYF.

The chain joins TRBV4-1 to TRBJ2-7; TRBD2 aligns across 8 bases. CDR1 and CDR2 (germline): MGHRA, YSYEKL. The CDR3 has 17 residues. With V trimmed by 1 base and J by 5 bases, 13 bases remained unmatched. CDR3 sequence: CASSQVPRVAGSDEQYF. The CDR3 DNA reads as TGCGCCAGCAGCCAAGTCCCCCGGGTAGCGGGATCCGACGAGCAGTACTTC.

The chain employs TRBV4-3 and TRBJ1-6; D is ambiguous. V dropped 1 base and J dropped 10 bases, with 11 bases sitting between them. The CDR3 runs 14 residues. CDR1 is LGHNA and CDR2 is YSLEER in the germline V gene. The CDR3 region has the DNA TGCGCCAGCAGCCAAGCTACGGAGGAATCACCCCTCCACTTT. The encoded protein is CASSQATEESPLHF.

The chain is built from TRBV4-1 and TRBJ1-5; D uncertain. Between the trimmed V and J ends, which lost 1 base and 4 bases, there was a span of 11 bases. The germline V gene has CDR1 MGHRA and CDR2 YSYEKL. The CDR3 length is 15 residues. CDR3 nucleotide sequence: TGCGCCAGCAGCCAAGTTGACGGGAGAAATCAGCCCCAGCATTTT. It yields the protein CASSQVDGRNQPQHF.

The chain links TRBV5-4 to TRBJ2-7; possibly TRBD1 or TRBD2 for D (6 bases each). This CDR3 comprises 14 residues. From germline, CDR1 is SGHNT and CDR2 YYREEE (reference sequence). V was shortened by 4 bases and J by 4 bases, with 15 bases between the two germline ends. CDR3 sequence (DNA): TGTGCCAGCAGCCTGGGGGGCGCGATATACGAGCAGTACTTC. This sequence encodes CASSLGGAIYEQYF.